The 17 T cell receptor beta chains listed next were all sequenced from one sample in a study of OX40 agonist ivuxolimab in advanced cancers. Profiling relied on immunoSEQ multiplex PCR, and the TCRdb table lists in-frame clones only, not all of them. The repertoire holds more than 15,000 clones, with around 78% as singletons. Sequenced here: CD4+ or CD8+ T cells sorted from blood, sampled in a trial of the OX40 agonist ivuxolimab. The source is an adult with an advanced solid tumor such as melanoma, head and neck, liver or kidney cancer.

The CDR3 region is CASSSQDRGHTEAFF. CDR3 coding DNA: TGTGCCAGCAGTTCCCAAGACAGGGGCCACACTGAAGCTTTCTTT. The chain is built from TRBV27 and TRBJ1-1; 8 bases map to TRBD1. Trimming removed 4 bases from V and 3 bases from J; junction bases left unmatched: 7. The germline CDR1 and CDR2 sequences are MNHEY and SMNVEV (reference sequence). The CDR3 runs to 15 residues.

The J gene is TRBJ2-1, the V gene TRBV19; D gene unclear. V lost 1 base and J lost 4, with 11 bases in between. Germline CDR1 is LNHDA and CDR2 is SQIVND (reference sequence). This CDR3 spans 15 amino acids. CDR3 sequence: CASSIGAIQYNEQFF. DNA for the CDR3: TGTGCCAGTAGTATAGGGGCCATCCAGTACAATGAGCAGTTCTTC.

This clone is a singleton in its sample. The chain recombines TRBV5-4 with TRBJ1-4; 11 bases map to TRBD1. This CDR3 region has 17 residues. V shed 4 bases, J shed 3 bases, and the junction held 8 bases outside the gene matches. Germline-derived CDR1 and CDR2 are SGHNT and YYREEE (reference sequence). The CDR3 nucleotides are TGTGCCAGCAGCCACATAGGGACAGGGGGGCCTAATGAAAAACTGTTTTTT. It is translated as CASSHIGTGGPNEKLFF.

The J gene is TRBJ2-3, the V gene TRBV29-1; 8 nucleotides line up with TRBD2. The CDR3 length is 16 residues. Germline CDR1 and CDR2: SQVTM and ANQGSEA. The V gene end was trimmed by 5 bases and the J gene end by 2 bases; junction bases not matched to a gene: 12. DNA for the CDR3: TGCAGCGTTCCAGAGGTGCGGGGGGTTCTCACAGATACGCAGTATTTT. The encoded protein is CSVPEVRGVLTDTQYF.

This chain connects TRBV10-1 to TRBJ2-7; unclear D gene. CDR1 WNHNN and CDR2 SYGVQD come from the germline V gene (reference sequence). Trimming took off 3 bases at V and 4 bases at J, with 7 bases between the two ends. CDR3 size: 12 residues. The CDR3 sequence is CASSDDTYEQYF. CDR3 bases: TGCGCCAGCAGTGACGACACTTACGAGCAGTACTTC.

The V call is TRBV5-4, the J call TRBJ2-3, with D unclear. This CDR3 spans 13 amino acids. V shed 4 bases and J shed 4 bases, with 10 bases lying between them. From germline, CDR1 is SGHNT and CDR2 YYREEE (reference sequence). Here the CDR3 reads CASSPAESDTQYF. The CDR3 nucleotides are TGTGCCAGCAGCCCCGCGGAGTCAGATACGCAGTATTTT.

The V call is TRBV9, the J call TRBJ2-1; TRBD2 agrees at 9 bases. There are 15 residues in the CDR3. From germline, CDR1 is SGDLS and CDR2 YYNGEE. The trim removed 0 bases at V and 10 bases at J, leaving 8 bases unmatched. The DNA of the CDR3 is TGTGCCAGCAGCGTAGGGTCCAGCGGGGGGCCCGAGCAGTTCTTC. Translated, it gives CASSVGSSGGPEQFF.

This clone was detected a few times. V and J are TRBV7-9 and TRBJ1-2; TRBD1 agrees at 9 bases. The CDR3 has 16 amino acids. Unmatched junction bases numbered 5, after V lost 3 bases and J lost 0 bases. Germline assignment: CDR1 SEHNR and CDR2 FQNEAQ (reference sequence). CDR3 amino acids: CASSFLRDRANYGYTF. The CDR3, as DNA: TGTGCCAGCAGCTTCCTCCGGGACAGGGCTAACTATGGCTACACCTTC.

The chain recombines TRBV27 with TRBJ1-1; 7 bases fit TRBD1. Trimming cost V 2 bases and J 4 bases; bases outside gene matches: 4. The CDR3 loop spans 14 amino acids. Germline V gives CDR1 MNHEY, CDR2 SMNVEV (reference sequence). CDR3 coding DNA: TGTGCCAGCAGTTTAGGAGGGGGCATCACTGAAGCTTTCTTT. It translates to CASSLGGGITEAFF.

This clone was seen more than once but under ten times. The chain carries TRBV7-2 and TRBJ1-1; tentatively, D is TRBD1 (5 bases). V lost 5 bases and J 5 bases, leaving 15 bases between the germline ends. This CDR3 is built from 14 residues. Germline V lookup: CDR1 SGHTA, CDR2 FQGNSA. The CDR3 bases are TGTGCCAGCAGCCCCAGGGTGATGTTGACTGAAGCTTTCTTT. This gives the protein CASSPRVMLTEAFF.

The genes are TRBV7-9 and TRBJ1-1; D call uncertain. V was pared by 8 bases and J by 0 bases, with 10 bases between. Germline V gives CDR1 SEHNR, CDR2 FQNEAQ (reference sequence). The CDR3 runs 13 residues. Here the CDR3 reads CASFLSMNTEAFF. The CDR3 nucleotides are TGTGCCAGCTTCCTCAGTATGAACACTGAAGCTTTCTTT.

The chain uses TRBV7-3 and TRBJ2-1; 7 bases line up with TRBD2. After removal of 2 bases from V and 6 bases from J, the junction contained 10 bases not matched to a gene. The CDR3 consists of 16 residues. Germline V gene data show CDR1 as SGHTA and CDR2 as FQGTGA. The CDR3 DNA follows: TGTGCCAGCAGCTTAGTGGTGGGAGGCGGGAGCAATGAGCAGTTCTTC. This translates into CASSLVVGGGSNEQFF.

V usage is TRBV28 and J usage is TRBJ2-1; weak D call: TRBD1 (6 bases). V shed 5 bases and J shed 0 bases, with 17 bases lying between them. The CDR3 has 17 residues. Germline V gives CDR1 MDHEN, CDR2 SYDVKM. The CDR3 nucleotides are TGTGCCAGCAGTATTCTGGACAGCCGTACCTCCTACAATGAGCAGTTCTTC. Encoded protein: CASSILDSRTSYNEQFF.

The chain is built from TRBV27 and TRBJ2-7, with D perhaps TRBD1 (6 bases). CDR3 length equals 14 residues. V was shortened by 5 bases and J by 0 bases, with 11 bases between the two germline ends. Germline V gene sequence: CDR1 MNHEY, CDR2 SMNVEV (reference sequence). As DNA, the CDR3 is TGTGCCAGCAGTCCGACAGGTTCCTCCTACGAGCAGTACTTC. Translation gives CASSPTGSSYEQYF.

The chain joins TRBV4-3 to TRBJ1-2; the match to TRBD1 covers 7 bases. Germline V CDR1 and CDR2: LGHNA, YSLEER. The CDR3 has 21 residues. Germline trimming cut 0 bases from V and 5 bases from J; bases unmatched to any gene: 24. CDR3 in DNA: TGCGCCAGCAGCCAAGATCTAGGGGACAGTGGTAACCTCTGGGAGGAATATGGCTACACCTTC. Translating it yields CASSQDLGDSGNLWEEYGYTF.

The J gene is TRBJ1-5, the V gene TRBV10-3; weak D call: TRBD1 (6 bases). CDR3 length: 14 amino acids. CDR1 ENHRY and CDR2 SYGVKD come from the germline V gene. V gave up 6 bases and J gave up 2 bases, with 11 bases separating them. CDR3 region: CAISREGGNQPQHF. The CDR3 region has the DNA TGTGCCATCAGCCGGGAGGGGGGCAATCAGCCCCAGCATTTT.

This clone has just one count. This chain uses TRBV7-6 with TRBJ2-5, with TRBD2 as a possible D gene (6 bases). CDR1 is SGHVS, CDR2 FNYEAQ, per germline. V was cut by 5 bases and J by 0 bases, with 16 bases left in between. The CDR3 consists of 16 residues. The CDR3 loop is CASSLEARGYQETQYF. As DNA, the CDR3 is TGTGCCAGCAGCCTAGAGGCGCGGGGATACCAAGAGACCCAGTACTTC.